The clone carrying this T cell receptor (beta chain) came up a few times. What it recognizes is unknown. Relapse after autologous stem cell transplantation occurred in every patient, and brentuximab vedotin exposure varied. Germline CDR1 MNHEY, CDR2 SVGAGI. CDR3 length: 15 amino acids. V shed 6 bases and J 6 bases; nucleotides not matched to a gene: 12. This entry belongs to a study of PD-1 blockade in classical Hodgkin lymphoma. General study points: Diversity in CD4+ TCRs, unlike that measured in CD8+ TCRs, had risen significantly by C4D1. It was reported that newly diagnosed patients had less baseline TCR diversity than healthy donors.

Clones were read by immunoSEQ multiplex PCR, and TCRdb kept only the in-frame ones, dropping some. The table lists about 6,300 clones, about 86% of them singletons. The material was peripheral blood mononuclear cells (PBMCs), obtained before the second cycle of nivolumab. The gene calls are TRBV6-5 and TRBJ2-3, with 7 bases aligning to TRBD1. The TCR was taken from a human donor with classical Hodgkin lymphoma. The CDR3 bases are TGTGCCAGCAGCGCCCTGACAGGGTTGGTGGATACGCAGTATTTT. Encoded protein: CASSALTGLVDTQYF.